This T cell receptor beta chain was profiled in a study of cytomegalovirus exposure and HLA in healthy donors. Sampled while nominally healthy, donors likely had unrecorded immune exposures. The study ran its PCR with 60 Vbeta and 13 Jbeta primers. The table came from immunoSEQ multiplex PCR; TCRdb's copy has only in-frame clones and leaves some out. The sample lists 150,000 to 200,000 clones; just over 70% were seen once. Germline lookup yields CDR1 LNHDA and CDR2 SQIVND (reference sequence). The CDR3 contains 15 residues. V was clipped by 0 bases and J by 7 bases, with 12 bases between them. Study results and limitations: Accurate prediction of most subjects' HLA-A and HLA-B alleles from TCR beta sequences was reported. Later genetic work tied a missense DCLRE1C variant to beta-chain V and J trimming. Earlier analysis looked at TCR beta V segments, and most were productive about 90% or about 30% of the time.

With regard to this clone: Its matching antigen is unknown.

This TCR was sampled from a human donor in good health. This chain uses TRBV19 with TRBJ2-2; possibly TRBD2 for D (5 bases). The sequenced sample was PBMCs. The CDR3 sequence is CASSIDPGWVGELFF. The CDR3 DNA sequence: TGTGCCAGTAGTATAGACCCGGGATGGGTCGGGGAGCTGTTTTTT.